The sequence of this TCR beta chain was determined in a study of Ad26.COV2.S vaccination and SARS-CoV-2 variants. Sequencing used immunoSEQ multiplex PCR; TCRdb keeps in-frame clones, though not all of them. The sample consists of over 400,000 clones, 80% to 95% of them appearing once. This clone was seen more than once but under ten times. Stated treatment: around 19 received Ad26.COV2.S at low or high dose, single or two shots; about 5 received placebo; per-sample allocation not given. Specimen acquisition occurred on day 63 following the initial vaccine or placebo injection. This CDR3 has 14 residues. Trimming at V came to 1 base and at J to 3 bases, leaving 2 bases not matched to a gene. Germline V gives CDR1 MGHDK, CDR2 SYGVNS.

The chain joins TRBV25-1 to TRBJ2-7, with 8 bases lining up with TRBD1. The material sequenced was peripheral blood, taken in a trial of Ad26.COV2.S vaccine versus placebo. This receptor was taken from a person between 18 and 60 years old who received the Ad26.COV2.S COVID-19 vaccine or a placebo. The CDR3 protein is CASSEWDRIYEQYF. The CDR3 DNA follows: TGTGCCAGCAGTGAATGGGACAGGATCTACGAGCAGTACTTC.